A single sample gave rise to the 17 T cell receptor beta chains below, sequenced in a study of a mutant IDH1 vaccine in newly diagnosed glioma. The time point here: week 23, last vaccination. Doses of 300 ug of mutant IDH1 20-mer peptide were given with topical imiquimod. Assay: immunoSEQ multiplex PCR; the TCRdb copy retains only in-frame clones and omits some. The repertoire holds approximately 30,000 clones, with around 83% as singletons. These receptors' antigens are unknown. This specimen was PBMCs, taken from a glioma patient whose treatment included an IDH1 peptide vaccine. The receptors were sampled from a woman between 25 and 40 years old with glioma.

The chain carries TRBV7-9 and TRBJ1-1; D unclear. The germline V gene encodes CDR1 SEHNR and CDR2 FQNEAQ (reference sequence). The CDR3 is 13 residues long. V was trimmed by 3 bases and J by 4 bases, leaving 9 bases between them. As DNA, the CDR3 is TGTGCCAGCAGCTTCCGGGCGGGCACTGAAGCTTTCTTT. Protein sequence: CASSFRAGTEAFF.

V and J are TRBV5-4 and TRBJ1-1, with 8 nucleotides matching TRBD1. CDR3 length: 16 residues. Trimming cost V 4 bases and J 4 bases; bases outside gene matches: 12. Germline CDR1 SGHNT, CDR2 YYREEE (reference sequence). The CDR3 spells CASSPPGQGGGTEAFF. In DNA form, the CDR3 reads TGTGCCAGCAGCCCGCCAGGACAGGGAGGTGGCACTGAAGCTTTCTTT. The full variable domain, with the rest looked up from reference TRBV5-4 and TRBJ1-1, is ETGVTQSPTHLIKTRGQQVTLRCSSQSGHNTVSWYQQALGQGPQFIFQYYREEENGRGNFPPRFSGLQFPNYSSELNVNALELDDSALYLCASSPPGQGGGTEAFFGQGTRLTVV.

The rearrangement uses TRBV5-6 and TRBJ2-1, with 7 bases lining up with TRBD2. The CDR3 contains 15 residues. V lost 5 bases and J lost 2; bases outside the gene matches: 7. The germline V gene has CDR1 SGHDT and CDR2 YYEEEE. The CDR3 protein is CASSYSGGAYNEQFF. The CDR3 DNA reads as TGTGCCAGCAGTTACAGTGGGGGGGCCTACAATGAGCAGTTCTTC. Complete variable domain (other parts from reference TRBV5-6 and TRBJ2-1): DAGVTQSPTHLIKTRGQQVTLRCSPKSGHDTVSWYQQALGQGPQFIFQYYEEEERQRGNFPDRFSGHQFPNYSSELNVNALLLGDSALYLCASSYSGGAYNEQFFGPGTRLTVL.

The chain recombines TRBV6-6 with TRBJ1-5; D call uncertain. This CDR3 comprises 15 residues. V lost 0 bases to trimming and J lost 2 bases, with 8 bases between them. CDR1 and CDR2 (germline): MNHNY, SVGAGI (reference sequence). In DNA form, the CDR3 reads TGTGCCAGCAGTTACTCGACTGGGGGCAATCAGCCCCAGCATTTT. It encodes CASSYSTGGNQPQHF.

The rearrangement uses TRBV5-4 and TRBJ2-5; 8 nucleotides match TRBD2. Germline V gene lookup returns CDR1 SGHNT and CDR2 YYREEE (reference sequence). V shed 3 bases and J 1 base; nucleotides not matched to a gene: 2. This CDR3 contains 14 residues. In DNA, the CDR3 is TGTGCCAGCAGCTCCGGACTAGCCCAAGAGACCCAGTACTTC. Amino acid sequence: CASSSGLAQETQYF.

The chain uses TRBV29-1 and TRBJ1-3; a weak D match, TRBD1 (6 bases). The germline CDR1 and CDR2 sequences are SQVTM and ANQGSEA. The CDR3 covers 14 residues. Trimming pared 6 bases from V and 4 bases from J, leaving 16 bases between. The CDR3, as DNA: TGCAGCGTAAACCAAGGGGGGTCAGGAAACACCATATATTTT. Translation: CSVNQGGSGNTIYF.

The chain has TRBV12-5 and TRBJ1-2; D gene unclear. With 0 bases removed from V and 8 bases from J, the gap between germline ends came to 13 bases. Germline CDR1 and CDR2: LGHNT and FRNRAP. This CDR3 contains 14 residues. The CDR3: CASGLVLPPFGYTF. DNA for the CDR3: TGTGCTAGTGGTTTGGTACTCCCTCCGTTCGGCTACACCTTC.

This chain joins TRBV4-1 and TRBJ2-5; no definite D call. Germline-derived CDR1 and CDR2 are MGHRA and YSYEKL. The CDR3 sequence is 14 residues long. The ends were cut back, 3 bases at V and 4 bases at J, with 12 bases in the middle. The CDR3 loop is CASSQTRLLETQYF. DNA of the CDR3: TGCGCCAGCAGCCAGACCCGCCTTTTAGAGACCCAGTACTTC.

This rearrangement joins TRBV7-2 to TRBJ2-1, with D possibly matching TRBD2 (7 bases). The CDR3 runs to 18 residues. Trimming removed 1 base at V and 3 bases at J, with 19 bases between. Germline lookup yields CDR1 SGHTA and CDR2 FQGNSA. The CDR3 DNA sequence: TGTGCCAGCAGCTTAGATGGCCTGGGGGGGGCAGGCTACAATGAGCAGTTCTTC. The encoded protein is CASSLDGLGGAGYNEQFF. Complete variable domain (other parts from reference TRBV7-2 and TRBJ2-1): GAGVSQSPSNKVTEKGKDVELRCDPISGHTALYWYRQSLGQGLEFLIYFQGNSAPDKSGLPSDRFSAERTGGSVSTLTIQRTQQEDSAVYLCASSLDGLGGAGYNEQFFGPGTRLTVL.

The chain carries TRBV2 and TRBJ2-2, with 11 bases aligning to TRBD2. Germline trimming cut 4 bases from V and 1 base from J; bases unmatched to any gene: 2. There are 16 residues in the CDR3. Germline V gene sequence: CDR1 SNHLY, CDR2 FYNNEI. This CDR3 is CASSGGTSGNTGELFF. CDR3 DNA: TGTGCCAGCAGTGGTGGGACTAGCGGGAACACCGGGGAGCTGTTTTTT.

The rearrangement joins TRBV27 to TRBJ2-7, with D perhaps TRBD1 (6 bases). V shed 4 bases and J shed 2 bases, with 15 bases lying between them. CDR3 length equals 15 residues. The germline V gene encodes CDR1 MNHEY and CDR2 SMNVEV (reference sequence). CDR3 sequence (DNA): TGTGCCAGCAGTTCCTTCACAGGGCACCCCTACGAGCAGTACTTC. Protein product: CASSSFTGHPYEQYF.

J is TRBJ2-7 and V is TRBV6-1, with 8 bases identical to TRBD1. V lost 0 bases to trimming and J lost 7 bases; unmatched junction nucleotides: 11. The CDR3 covers 16 residues. The V gene's germline CDR1 is MNHNS and CDR2 SASEGT. CDR3 loop: CASSEALLGRGLEQYF. CDR3 nucleotide sequence: TGTGCCAGCAGTGAAGCGCTTCTGGGCAGGGGGCTTGAGCAGTACTTC.

The chain employs TRBV2 and TRBJ1-1, with 8 bases lining up with TRBD1. The CDR3 is 15 amino acids. The V and J ends lost 7 bases and 3 bases, in that order; junction bases with no gene match: 10. Germline V gene lookup returns CDR1 SNHLY and CDR2 FYNNEI. CDR3 in DNA: TGTGCCAGCACCGAGTCAGGGGGCCCCTACACTGAAGCTTTCTTT. Translation: CASTESGGPYTEAFF.

The V and J genes are TRBV15 and TRBJ1-1, with D possibly being TRBD1 (5 bases). Germline assignment: CDR1 LNHNV and CDR2 YYDKDF (reference sequence). The CDR3 length is 12 residues. The ends were cut back, 9 bases at V and 0 bases at J, with 8 bases in the middle. CDR3 DNA sequence: TGTGCCACGGCGGGGCTGAACACTGAAGCTTTCTTT. It translates to CATAGLNTEAFF.

The V call is TRBV4-1, the J call TRBJ1-2, with D unresolved. This CDR3 has 15 amino acids. V lost 1 base to trimming and J lost 3 bases, with 12 bases between them. The V gene's germline CDR1 is MGHRA and CDR2 YSYEKL. The CDR3 sequence: CASSQGGGVDYGYTF. The CDR3 DNA follows: TGCGCCAGCAGCCAAGGCGGCGGGGTTGACTATGGCTACACCTTC.

The chain combines TRBV10-1 with TRBJ2-3, with D possibly called TRBD1 or TRBD2 (5 bases each). Germline V gene sequence: CDR1 WNHNN, CDR2 SYGVQD (reference sequence). The CDR3 extends over 11 amino acids. V lost 5 bases and J 6 bases, leaving 6 bases between the germline ends. CDR3 region: CASSWGDTQYF. For the CDR3, the DNA is TGCGCCAGCAGTTGGGGGGATACGCAGTATTTT.

The chain has TRBV29-1 and TRBJ2-3; D not certain. Germline V gives CDR1 SQVTM, CDR2 ANQGSEA. This CDR3 spans 13 amino acids. V lost 3 bases, J lost 4 bases, and 11 bases lay in between. The DNA for the CDR3 is TGCAGCGTTGATAAGCTAGTGGCAGATACGCAGTATTTT. This encodes CSVDKLVADTQYF.